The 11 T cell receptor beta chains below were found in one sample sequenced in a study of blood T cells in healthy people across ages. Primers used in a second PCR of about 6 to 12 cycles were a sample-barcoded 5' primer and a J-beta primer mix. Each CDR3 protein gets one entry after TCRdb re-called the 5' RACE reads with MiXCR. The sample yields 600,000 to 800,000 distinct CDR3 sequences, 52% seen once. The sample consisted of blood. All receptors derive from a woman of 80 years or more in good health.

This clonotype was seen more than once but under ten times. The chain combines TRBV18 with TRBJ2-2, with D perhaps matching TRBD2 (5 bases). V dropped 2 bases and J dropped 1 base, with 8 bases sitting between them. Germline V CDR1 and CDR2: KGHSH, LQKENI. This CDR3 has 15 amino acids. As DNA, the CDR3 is TGTGCCAGCTCACCAATCGGAGGGAACACCGGGGAGCTGTTTTTT. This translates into CASSPIGGNTGELFF.

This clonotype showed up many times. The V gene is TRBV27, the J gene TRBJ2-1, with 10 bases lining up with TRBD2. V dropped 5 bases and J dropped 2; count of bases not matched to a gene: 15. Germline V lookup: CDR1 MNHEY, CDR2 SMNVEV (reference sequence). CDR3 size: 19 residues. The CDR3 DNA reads TGTGCCAGCAGTATCCCTCTAGCGGGAGACGGTTACGCCTACAATGAGCAGTTCTTC. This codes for CASSIPLAGDGYAYNEQFF.

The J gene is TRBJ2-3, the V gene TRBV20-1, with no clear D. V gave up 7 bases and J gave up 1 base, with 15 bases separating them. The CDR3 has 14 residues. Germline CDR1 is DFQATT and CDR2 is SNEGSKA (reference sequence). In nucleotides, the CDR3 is TGCAGTGGGATGGGTTTTCCCCGCACAGATACGCAGTATTTT. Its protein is CSGMGFPRTDTQYF.

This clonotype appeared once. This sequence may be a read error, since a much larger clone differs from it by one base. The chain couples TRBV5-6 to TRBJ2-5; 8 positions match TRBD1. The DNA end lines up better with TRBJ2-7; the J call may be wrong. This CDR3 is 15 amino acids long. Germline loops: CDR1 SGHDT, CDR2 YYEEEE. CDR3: CTSSLRQGSFHEQYF. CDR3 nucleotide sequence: TGTACCAGCAGCTTGAGACAGGGGTCCTTTCACGAGCAGTACTTC.

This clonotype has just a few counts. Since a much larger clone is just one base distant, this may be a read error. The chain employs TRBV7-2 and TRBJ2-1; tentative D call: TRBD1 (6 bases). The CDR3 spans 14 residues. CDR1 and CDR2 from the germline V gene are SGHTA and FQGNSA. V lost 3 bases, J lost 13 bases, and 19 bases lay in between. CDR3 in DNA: TGTGCCAGCAGCTTCAGCAGGGGAGTGGAGACCCAGTTCTTC. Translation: CASSFSRGVETQFF.

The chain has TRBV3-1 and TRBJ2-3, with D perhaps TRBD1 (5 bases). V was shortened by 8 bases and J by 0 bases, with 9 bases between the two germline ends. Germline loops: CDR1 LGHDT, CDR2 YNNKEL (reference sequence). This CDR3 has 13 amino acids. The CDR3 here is CASGARSTDTQYF. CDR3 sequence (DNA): TGTGCCAGCGGGGCCCGAAGCACAGATACGCAGTATTTT.

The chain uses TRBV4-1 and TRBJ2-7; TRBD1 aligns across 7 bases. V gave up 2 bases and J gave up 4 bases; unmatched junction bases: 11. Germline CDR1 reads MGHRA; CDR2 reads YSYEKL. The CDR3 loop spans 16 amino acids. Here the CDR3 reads CASSQIGMRQGYEQYF. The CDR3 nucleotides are TGCGCCAGCAGCCAAATAGGGATGAGACAGGGATACGAGCAGTACTTC.

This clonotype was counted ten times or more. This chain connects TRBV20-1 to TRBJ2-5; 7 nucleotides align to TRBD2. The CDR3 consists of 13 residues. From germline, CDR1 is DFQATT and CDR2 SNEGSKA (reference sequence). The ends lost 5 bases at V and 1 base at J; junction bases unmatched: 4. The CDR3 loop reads CSAGGLTQETQYF. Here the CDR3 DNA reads TGCAGTGCTGGGGGACTAACCCAAGAGACCCAGTACTTC.

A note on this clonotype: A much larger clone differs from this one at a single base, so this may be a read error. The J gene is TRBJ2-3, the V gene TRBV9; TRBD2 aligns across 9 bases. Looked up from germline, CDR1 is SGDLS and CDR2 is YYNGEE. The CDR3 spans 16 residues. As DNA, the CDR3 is TGTACCAGCAGCGAACGGACTAGCGCAAGCACAGATACGCAGTATTTT. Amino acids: CTSSERTSASTDTQYF.

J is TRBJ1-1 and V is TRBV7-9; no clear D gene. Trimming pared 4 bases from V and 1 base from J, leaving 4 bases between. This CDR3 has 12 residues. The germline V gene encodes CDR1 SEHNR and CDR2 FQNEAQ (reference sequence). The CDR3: CASSYPNTEAFF. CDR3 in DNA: TGTGCCAGCAGCTACCCGAACACTGAAGCTTTCTTT.

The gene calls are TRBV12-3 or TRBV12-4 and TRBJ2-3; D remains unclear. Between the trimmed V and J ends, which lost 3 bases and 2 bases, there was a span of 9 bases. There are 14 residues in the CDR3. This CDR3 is CASSLPRNTDTQYF. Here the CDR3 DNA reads TGTGCCAGCAGTTTGCCTCGAAACACAGATACGCAGTATTTT.